Listed here are 11 T cell receptor beta chains from one sample, sequenced in a study of blood T cell repertoires in COVID-19. Produced via immunoSEQ multiplex PCR; TCRdb's table is partial and in-frame only. The sample lists 50,000 to 70,000 clones, around 80% occurring once. The sequencing input was peripheral blood. The receptors originated from a woman aged 60 to 75 with acute or convalescent COVID-19.

This clone turned up a few times. The rearrangement links TRBV3-1 (or the pseudogene TRBV3-2) to TRBJ1-1; no clear D. Germline assignment: CDR1 LGHDT and CDR2 YNNKEL (reference sequence). V was shortened by 4 bases and J by 7 bases, with 13 bases between the two germline ends. CDR3 length: 13 residues. The CDR3 protein is CASSPTAAGEAFF. CDR3 nucleotides: TGTGCCAGCAGCCCCACAGCGGCGGGTGAAGCTTTCTTT.

This clone was recorded once. V usage is TRBV24-1 and J usage is TRBJ2-3, with D tentatively TRBD2 (6 bases). The germline CDR1 and CDR2 sequences are KGHDR and SFDVKD. Trimming removed 0 bases from V and 3 bases from J, with 12 bases in between. This CDR3 region has 16 residues. The CDR3 here is CATSDLGPGRTDTQYF. In nucleotides, the CDR3 is TGTGCCACCAGTGATTTGGGGCCAGGGAGGACAGATACGCAGTATTTT.

J is TRBJ2-3 and V is TRBV3-1 (or the pseudogene TRBV3-2), with D possibly TRBD2 on 6 matching bases. This CDR3 has 14 residues. Trimming left V 4 bases short and J 1 base short, with 9 bases between. Germline-derived CDR1 and CDR2 are LGHDT and YNNKEL (reference sequence). The CDR3 DNA follows: TGTGCCAGCAGCCTGGGGGAGGGCACAGATACGCAGTATTTT. Amino acid sequence: CASSLGEGTDTQYF.

V and J are TRBV9 and TRBJ1-1, with D unclear. The CDR3 runs to 14 residues. Per the germline V gene, CDR1 is SGDLS and CDR2 is YYNGEE. Trimming took off 0 bases at V and 7 bases at J, with 13 bases between the two ends. CDR3 sequence reads: CASSVAGATGEAFF. CDR3 bases: TGTGCCAGCAGCGTAGCTGGAGCTACTGGTGAAGCTTTCTTT.

This clone was counted once. CDR3 sequence: CASSSEVYTGNTIYF. CDR3 in DNA: TGTGCCAGCAGCTCGGAGGTCTATACTGGAAACACCATATATTTT. This chain uses TRBV11-2 with TRBJ1-3, with D uncertain. This CDR3 is built from 15 residues. Germline V gene data show CDR1 as SGHAT and CDR2 as FQNNGV. V lost 4 bases to trimming and J lost 2 bases, with 12 bases between them.

This chain uses TRBV21-1 with TRBJ1-6; the DNA was not compared with TRBD1, the D call given in the table. TRBV21-1 is shown as a pseudogene. The CDR3 loop spans 15 amino acids. The CDR3 DNA reads TGTGCCAGCAGCAATGAACAGAAACCAAATTCACCCCTCCACTTT. Its protein is CASSNEQKPNSPLHF.

The V gene is TRBV4-1, the J gene TRBJ1-5; D gene uncertain. Trimming stripped 0 bases from V and 4 bases from J, with 7 bases between. The germline V gene encodes CDR1 MGHRA and CDR2 YSYEKL. The CDR3 loop spans 14 amino acids. The CDR3 bases are TGCGCCAGCAGCCAAGATTACGGTAATCAGCCCCAGCATTTT. Translating it yields CASSQDYGNQPQHF.

This clone was counted a single time. Other DNA sequences in the same sample also yield this CDR3. The CDR3 bases are TGCAGCGTCGACAGGGGGAACACCGGGGAGCTGTTTTTT. Its translation is CSVDRGNTGELFF. The gene calls are TRBV29-1 and TRBJ2-2; 8 positions match TRBD1. CDR3 size: 13 residues. The V gene's germline CDR1 is SQVTM and CDR2 ANQGSEA. Germline trimming cut 6 bases from V and 1 base from J; bases unmatched to any gene: 1.

The rearrangement uses TRBV12-3 or TRBV12-4 and TRBJ1-4, with 9 bases lining up with TRBD1. J lost 15 bases, V lost 7 bases, and 12 bases had no gene match. This CDR3 contains 13 residues. The CDR3: CASTDSGTGLVFF. CDR3 DNA sequence: TGTGCCAGCACCGATTCCGGGACAGGGTTGGTGTTTTTT.

The V call is TRBV19, the J call TRBJ2-2; D not certain. Germline V gives CDR1 LNHDA, CDR2 SQIVND (reference sequence). The CDR3 has 16 residues. The germline V and J ends were trimmed by 5 bases and 4 bases, with 17 bases remaining between them. The CDR3 DNA is TGTGCCAGTAGTCTCATGACACCCCTCGGCACCGGGGAGCTGTTTTTT. Encoded protein: CASSLMTPLGTGELFF.

The CDR3, as DNA: TGTGCCAGCAGCTTTGCGGGGGCGGGTGAGACCCAGTACTTC. Protein sequence: CASSFAGAGETQYF. The chain links TRBV11-2 to TRBJ2-5, with D perhaps TRBD2 (7 bases). The germline V gene has CDR1 SGHAT and CDR2 FQNNGV. The CDR3 covers 14 residues. V was clipped by 3 bases and J by 5 bases, with 13 bases between them.